Listed here are 11 T cell receptor beta chains from one sample, sequenced in a study of cytomegalovirus exposure and HLA in healthy donors. The data were produced by immunoSEQ multiplex PCR, yet TCRdb's version contains in-frame clones alone and is incomplete. The repertoire holds about 48,000 clones, with approximately 85% as singletons. Input material: PBMCs. The receptor set was obtained from a young woman in good health and CMV-seronegative.

The rearrangement uses TRBV6-4 and TRBJ2-3; 16 bases agree with TRBD2. Germline-derived CDR1 and CDR2 are MRHNA and SNTAGT. V lost 6 bases to trimming and J lost 6 bases; unmatched junction nucleotides: 3. This CDR3 has 15 residues. The CDR3 here is CASSEGLAGGDTQYF. CDR3 nucleotides: TGTGCCAGCAGCGAGGGACTAGCGGGAGGGGATACGCAGTATTTT.

The V call is TRBV27, the J call TRBJ2-1; 7 nucleotides align to TRBD2. CDR1 is MNHEY and CDR2 is SMNVEV in the germline V gene (reference sequence). The V segment lost 5 bases and the J segment 3 bases; nucleotides outside the gene matches: 4. The CDR3 is 14 residues long. The CDR3 region has the DNA TGTGCCAGCAGTAGCGGGACTTTCTACAATGAGCAGTTCTTC. Protein sequence: CASSSGTFYNEQFF.

The chain carries TRBV4-3 and TRBJ1-2, with 8 nucleotides matching TRBD1. Losses at the gene ends were 3 bases for V and 6 bases for J; bases not matched to a gene: 3. The CDR3 covers 13 residues. CDR1 and CDR2 from the germline V gene are LGHNA and YSLEER. CDR3 amino acids: CASSQQTGDGYTF. CDR3 coding DNA: TGCGCCAGCAGCCAGCAGACAGGGGATGGCTACACCTTC.

In nucleotides, the CDR3 is TGTGCCAGCACGCTCGGGGGGGCCGCGTTTTCGGCCCAGTACTTC. Encoded protein: CASTLGGAAFSAQYF. J is TRBJ2-5 and V is TRBV6-6; 8 bases fit TRBD2. V lost 7 bases and J lost 9; bases outside the gene matches: 16. Germline V lookup: CDR1 MNHNY, CDR2 SVGAGI (reference sequence). This CDR3 contains 15 residues.

This chain joins TRBV5-3 and TRBJ2-2; possible D gene TRBD1, 5 bases. Being an ORF, TRBV5-3 has a function that is uncertain. Trimming stripped 7 bases from V and 7 bases from J, with 17 bases between. This CDR3 comprises 14 residues. In nucleotides, the CDR3 is TGTGCCAGAGGCGGTAGTTGGGGCGGCGGGGAGCTGTTTTTT. Translation gives CARGGSWGGGELFF.

The rearrangement links TRBV18 to TRBJ2-5; 8 positions match TRBD2. Germline V gene data show CDR1 as KGHSH and CDR2 as LQKENI. There are 16 residues in the CDR3. J was trimmed by 5 bases and V by 2 bases; bases with no gene match: 10. CDR3 sequence reads: CASSPRTGGPRETQYF. DNA for the CDR3: TGTGCCAGCTCACCAAGGACGGGAGGGCCCCGGGAGACCCAGTACTTC. Complete variable domain (other parts from reference TRBV18 and TRBJ2-5): NAGVMQNPRHLVRRRGQEARLRCSPMKGHSHVYWYRQLPEEGLKFMVYLQKENIIDESGMPKERFSAEFPKEGPSILRIQQVVRGDSAAYFCASSPRTGGPRETQYFGPGTRLLVL.

This clone was counted a single time. V usage is TRBV4-1 and J usage is TRBJ2-1, with D possibly being TRBD2 (5 bases). The CDR3 covers 18 residues. Germline V gives CDR1 MGHRA, CDR2 YSYEKL. V lost 3 bases and J 9 bases, leaving 27 bases between the germline ends. CDR3 amino acids: CASSQITDKWTRVGEQFF. For the CDR3, the DNA is TGCGCCAGCAGCCAGATTACCGACAAATGGACTCGCGTCGGTGAGCAGTTCTTC.

The rearrangement links TRBV28 to TRBJ1-2, with 9 bases that match TRBD1. Per the germline V gene, CDR1 is MDHEN and CDR2 is SYDVKM. This CDR3 is 13 amino acids long. J gave up 1 base and V 6 bases, and 0 bases lay outside the gene matches. The CDR3 DNA reads as TGTGCCAGCAGGGGACAGGGTAACTATGGCTACACCTTC. It translates to CASRGQGNYGYTF.

The gene calls are TRBV15 and TRBJ1-4; TRBD1 agrees at 11 bases. The CDR3 spans 14 residues. Germline CDR1 and CDR2: LNHNV and YYDKDF (reference sequence). V shed 5 bases and J 8 bases; nucleotides not matched to a gene: 4. The CDR3 sequence is CATSEGQGEEKLFF. The CDR3 region has the DNA TGTGCCACCAGCGAGGGACAGGGGGAGGAAAAACTGTTTTTT.

This chain connects TRBV18 to TRBJ2-1; 7 positions agree with TRBD1. Germline V gene sequence: CDR1 KGHSH, CDR2 LQKENI. The length of the CDR3 is 16 residues. J was trimmed by 9 bases and V by 0 bases; bases with no gene match: 11. CDR3 sequence (DNA): TGTGCCAGCTCACCACCGACGGCGACAGGGATCGGTGAGCAGTTCTTC. It specifies CASSPPTATGIGEQFF.

This chain uses TRBV6-6 with TRBJ1-2; D is possibly TRBD1 (6 bases). The CDR3 length is 15 residues. V lost 7 bases, J lost 7 bases, and 22 bases lay in between. CDR1 is MNHNY, CDR2 SVGAGI, per germline (reference sequence). The CDR3 DNA reads as TGTGCCAGCACCTACGGGGGGGCCGACACTATTGGCTACACCTTC. Amino acid sequence: CASTYGGADTIGYTF.